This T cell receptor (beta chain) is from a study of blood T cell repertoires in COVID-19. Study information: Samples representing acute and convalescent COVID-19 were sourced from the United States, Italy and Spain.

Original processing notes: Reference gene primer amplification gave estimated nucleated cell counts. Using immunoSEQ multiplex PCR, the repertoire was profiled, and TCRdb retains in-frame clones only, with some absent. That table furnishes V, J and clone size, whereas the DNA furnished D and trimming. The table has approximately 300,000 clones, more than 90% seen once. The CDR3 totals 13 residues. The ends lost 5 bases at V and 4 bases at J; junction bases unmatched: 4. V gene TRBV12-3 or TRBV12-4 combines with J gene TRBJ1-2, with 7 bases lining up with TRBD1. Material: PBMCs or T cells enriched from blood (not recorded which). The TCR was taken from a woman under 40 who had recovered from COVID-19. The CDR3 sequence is CASSIQGIYGYTF. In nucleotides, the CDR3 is TGTGCCAGCAGTATACAGGGGATCTATGGCTACACCTTC.